What follows are 23 T cell receptor beta chains derived from one specimen sequenced in a study of blood T cell repertoires in COVID-19. Measured with immunoSEQ multiplex PCR; TCRdb has only the in-frame clones, and not every one. The sample lists about 220,000 clones; roughly four fifths were seen once. Input material: peripheral blood. These receptors all come from a woman aged 80 or older with COVID-19, enrolled during active disease.

The rearrangement joins TRBV19 to TRBJ2-3, with 8 bases identical to TRBD1. With V trimmed by 10 bases and J by 2 bases, 11 bases remained unmatched. This CDR3 region has 15 residues. Germline V gives CDR1 LNHDA, CDR2 SQIVND (reference sequence). The CDR3 here is CATSQTGGFTDTQYF. The CDR3, as DNA: TGTGCCACCTCCCAAACAGGGGGTTTCACAGATACGCAGTATTTT.

The CDR3 protein is CASSDRYSGNTIYF. The CDR3 DNA follows: TGTGCCAGTAGCGACAGATACTCTGGAAACACCATATATTTT. This chain uses TRBV19 with TRBJ1-3, with a possible D match to TRBD1 (5 bases). Between the trimmed V and J ends, which lost 6 bases and 0 bases, there was a span of 9 bases. Germline CDR1 and CDR2: LNHDA and SQIVND (reference sequence). CDR3 length equals 14 residues.

The chain combines TRBV7-3 with TRBJ2-7; TRBD1 might be the D (5 bases). The V end lost 5 bases, the J end lost 6 bases, and 11 bases lay between the germline ends. This CDR3 has 12 residues. Germline V gene sequence: CDR1 SGHTA, CDR2 FQGTGA. The CDR3 DNA is TGTGCCAGCAGCGTATCTAGGGGCGAGCAGTACTTC. Amino acid sequence: CASSVSRGEQYF. The whole variable domain, remainder taken from reference TRBV7-3 and TRBJ2-7, is GAGVSQTPSNKVTEKGKYVELRCDPISGHTALYWYRQSLGQGPEFLIYFQGTGAADDSGLPNDRFFAVRPEGSVSTLKIQRTERGDSAVYLCASSVSRGEQYFGPGTRLTVT.

This clone came up a few times. V and J are TRBV10-3 and TRBJ2-7; 8 nucleotides agree with TRBD1. V lost 10 bases and J lost 7; bases outside the gene matches: 12. This CDR3 comprises 13 residues. The germline V gene has CDR1 ENHRY and CDR2 SYGVKD. CDR3 loop: CATKQVTGGEQYF. CDR3 in DNA: TGTGCCACCAAACAGGTAACAGGGGGAGAGCAGTACTTC.

This chain uses TRBV7-9 with TRBJ1-2; 7 bases match TRBD1. Germline assignment: CDR1 SEHNR and CDR2 FQNEAQ (reference sequence). This CDR3 region has 14 residues. Trimming took 4 bases from V and 0 from J; bases not matched to a gene: 2. CDR3 protein: CASSWGTANYGYTF. In nucleotides, the CDR3 is TGTGCCAGCAGCTGGGGGACAGCTAACTATGGCTACACCTTC.

This clone was counted only a few times. The rearrangement joins TRBV18 to TRBJ1-1; D may be TRBD1 (5 bases). Per germline, CDR1 KGHSH and CDR2 LQKENI. Trimming removed 4 bases from V and 2 bases from J, with 11 bases in between. The CDR3 is 14 residues long. Here the CDR3 DNA reads TGTGCCAGCTCACGACAGAACCCTAACACTGAAGCTTTCTTT. Its protein product is CASSRQNPNTEAFF.

This sequence joins TRBV5-5 and TRBJ1-6, with D uncertain. CDR3 length equals 15 residues. The V and J ends lost 0 bases and 5 bases respectively, with 9 bases between them. Germline V gene sequence: CDR1 SGHKS, CDR2 YYEKEE (reference sequence). The DNA for the CDR3 is TGTGCCAGCAGCTTGGTCCGAGTCAATAATTCACCCCTCCACTTT. It translates to CASSLVRVNNSPLHF.

The CDR3 is CASSYQREFIYEQYF. Written as DNA, the CDR3 is TGTGCCAGCAGTTACCAGCGGGAGTTCATATACGAGCAGTACTTC. The genes are TRBV6-2 or TRBV6-3 and TRBJ2-7; 8 bases map to TRBD2. The V gene's germline CDR1 is MNHEY and CDR2 SVGEGT. This CDR3 region has 15 residues. V was pared by 2 bases and J by 4 bases, with 7 bases of the junction left unmatched.

The gene calls are TRBV11-1 and TRBJ1-2; D remains ambiguous. Trimming took off 5 bases at V and 8 bases at J, with 18 bases between the two ends. Germline lookup yields CDR1 SGHAT and CDR2 FQDESV (reference sequence). The CDR3 contains 14 residues. The CDR3 sequence is CASSPLDSRGGYTF. In DNA form, the CDR3 reads TGTGCCAGCAGCCCTCTCGACTCCCGAGGGGGCTACACCTTC.

This chain links TRBV18 with TRBJ1-4; 8 nucleotides match TRBD1. The CDR3 totals 15 residues. CDR1 and CDR2 (germline): KGHSH, LQKENI. The trim removed 5 bases at V and 0 bases at J, leaving 2 bases unmatched. The CDR3 region has the DNA TGTGCCAGCTCAGGACAGGGAGCAACTAATGAAAAACTGTTTTTT. It specifies CASSGQGATNEKLFF.

The rearrangement uses TRBV28 and TRBJ2-5; 7 nucleotides line up with TRBD1. Germline V lookup: CDR1 MDHEN, CDR2 SYDVKM. J was trimmed by 4 bases and V by 5 bases; bases with no gene match: 10. The CDR3 consists of 15 residues. CDR3 region: CASSPPGQKSETQYF. In DNA form, the CDR3 reads TGTGCCAGCAGTCCACCGGGACAGAAATCAGAGACCCAGTACTTC.

V gene TRBV4-3 combines with J gene TRBJ1-4; no clear D gene. The CDR3 loop spans 16 amino acids. Per the germline V gene, CDR1 is LGHNA and CDR2 is YSLEER. V was shortened by 1 base and J by 3 bases, with 12 bases between the two germline ends. Here the CDR3 reads CASSQAAPAANEKLFF. DNA of the CDR3: TGCGCCAGCAGCCAAGCCGCGCCGGCGGCTAATGAAAAACTGTTTTTT.

The chain is built from TRBV2 and TRBJ2-7; 10 nucleotides align to TRBD1. The CDR3 consists of 12 residues. Looked up from germline, CDR1 is SNHLY and CDR2 is FYNNEI. With V trimmed by 10 bases and J by 6 bases, 6 bases remained unmatched. DNA of the CDR3: TGTGCCACCGGGACAGGGGCCTCCGAGCAGTACTTC. It codes for CATGTGASEQYF.

V usage is TRBV24-1 and J usage is TRBJ2-1; 13 bases agree with TRBD2. CDR3 length: 16 amino acids. Trimming cost V 3 bases and J 10 bases; bases outside gene matches: 8. CDR1 is KGHDR, CDR2 SFDVKD, per germline. The CDR3 nucleotides are TGTGCCACCAGTGATCCCGGGACTAGCGGGATTGGCGAGCAGTTCTTC. As protein: CATSDPGTSGIGEQFF.

The chain recombines TRBV18 with TRBJ1-4; D perhaps matches TRBD1 (5 bases). The CDR3 runs 18 residues. V dropped 2 bases and J dropped 6 bases, with 22 bases sitting between them. Looked up from germline, CDR1 is KGHSH and CDR2 is LQKENI. CDR3 in amino acids: CASSPKQAGQGYYEKLFF. The CDR3, as DNA: TGTGCCAGCTCACCAAAACAAGCGGGGCAGGGCTACTATGAAAAACTGTTTTTT.

The rearrangement uses TRBV6-5 and TRBJ2-2; D call uncertain. V lost 6 bases and J lost 4, with 15 bases in between. The CDR3 extends over 15 amino acids. Looked up from germline, CDR1 is MNHEY and CDR2 is SVGAGI. CDR3 DNA: TGTGCCAGCAGAGGCCAAGACGCTAGCACCGGGGAGCTGTTTTTT. Amino acid sequence: CASRGQDASTGELFF.

This clone was found once. The chain combines TRBV5-1 with TRBJ1-2, with 8 nucleotides matching TRBD1. The junction had 12 bases not matched to a gene; V was cut back by 4 bases and J by 1 base. Germline assignment: CDR1 SGHRS and CDR2 YFSETQ. The CDR3 spans 17 residues. DNA of the CDR3: TGCGCCAGCAGCCGGACAGGGACACCAGGATTTAACTATGGCTACACCTTC. Protein: CASSRTGTPGFNYGYTF.

J is TRBJ2-7 and V is TRBV19, with TRBD2 identical over 8 bases. Germline V CDR1 and CDR2: LNHDA, SQIVND (reference sequence). With 2 bases clipped from V and 3 bases from J, the junction kept 9 bases outside the gene matches. The CDR3 totals 16 residues. CDR3 region: CASSINSGKSFYEQYF. CDR3 in DNA: TGTGCCAGTAGTATAAATAGCGGGAAGAGCTTCTACGAGCAGTACTTC. The complete variable domain, with remaining parts taken from reference TRBV19 and TRBJ2-7, reads DGGITQSPKYLFRKEGQNVTLSCEQNLNHDAMYWYRQDPGQGLRLIYYSQIVNDFQKGDIAEGYSVSREKKESFPLTVTSAQKNPTAFYLCASSINSGKSFYEQYFGPGTRLTVT.

This clone was recorded many times. The chain has TRBV5-1 and TRBJ2-6, with 9 bases aligning to TRBD1. This CDR3 is built from 19 residues. Per germline, CDR1 SGHRS and CDR2 YFSETQ. V gave up 3 bases and J gave up 0 bases; unmatched junction bases: 10. CDR3 region: CASSSRGQGPVSGANVLTF. The DNA of the CDR3 is TGCGCCAGCAGCTCCCGAGGACAGGGGCCAGTCTCTGGGGCCAACGTCCTGACTTTC.

The CDR3 region is CASSGQTVNTEAFF. The CDR3 DNA sequence: TGTGCCAGCAGCGGGCAGACAGTGAACACTGAAGCTTTCTTT. This chain links TRBV7-9 with TRBJ1-1; D is perhaps TRBD1 (5 bases). Trimming stripped 5 bases from V and 0 bases from J, with 10 bases between. Germline V lookup: CDR1 SEHNR, CDR2 FQNEAQ (reference sequence). The CDR3 runs to 14 residues.

The gene calls are TRBV29-1 and TRBJ2-1; TRBD2 agrees at 12 bases. This CDR3 is built from 15 residues. Trimming took 3 bases from V and 7 from J; bases not matched to a gene: 7. Germline loops: CDR1 SQVTM, CDR2 ANQGSEA. The CDR3 spells CSVEGGLAGYNEQFF. The CDR3 DNA sequence: TGCAGCGTTGAGGGGGGACTAGCGGGCTATAATGAGCAGTTCTTC.

This sequence joins TRBV7-2 and TRBJ1-2; tentative D call: TRBD1 (5 bases). The CDR3 has 13 amino acids. Germline lookup yields CDR1 SGHTA and CDR2 FQGNSA. V dropped 5 bases and J dropped 0 bases, with 7 bases sitting between them. The DNA of the CDR3 is TGTGCCAGCAGCGTGACAGCTAACTATGGCTACACCTTC. It translates to CASSVTANYGYTF.

The chain is built from TRBV6-6 and TRBJ2-7; the match to TRBD2 covers 13 bases. The CDR3 has 14 residues. The germline V gene encodes CDR1 MNHNY and CDR2 SVGAGI (reference sequence). J lost 4 bases, V lost 8 bases, and 5 bases had no gene match. CDR3 protein: CASWTSGSLYEQYF. CDR3 DNA sequence: TGTGCCAGCTGGACTAGCGGGAGTCTGTACGAGCAGTACTTC.